This T cell receptor beta chain stems from a study of shared clonotypes between healthy human individuals. Sequenced by immunoSEQ multiplex PCR; TCRdb stores in-frame clones only, minus some. The sample has more than 2 million clones; approximately 94% are singletons. Naive CD8 cells lacked CD45RO, underwent positive selection for CCR7 and left out terminally differentiated effector memory CD45RA+ cells. Looked up from germline, CDR1 is MGHRA and CDR2 is YSYEKL. Trimming removed 0 bases at V and 4 bases at J, with 10 bases between. This CDR3 is 14 amino acids long. With respect to this clone: Its antigen is as yet unknown.

The study's findings and limits: Naive subsets tended to show greater estimated richness than memory subsets.

Sequencing used naive CD8+ T cells sorted from blood. V gene TRBV4-1 combines with J gene TRBJ2-7; D uncertain. The TCR originated in a man between 18 and 35 years old in good health. In DNA, the CDR3 is TGCGCCAGCAGCCAAGATGGCCAGTTATACGAGCAGTACTTC. This gives the protein CASSQDGQLYEQYF.